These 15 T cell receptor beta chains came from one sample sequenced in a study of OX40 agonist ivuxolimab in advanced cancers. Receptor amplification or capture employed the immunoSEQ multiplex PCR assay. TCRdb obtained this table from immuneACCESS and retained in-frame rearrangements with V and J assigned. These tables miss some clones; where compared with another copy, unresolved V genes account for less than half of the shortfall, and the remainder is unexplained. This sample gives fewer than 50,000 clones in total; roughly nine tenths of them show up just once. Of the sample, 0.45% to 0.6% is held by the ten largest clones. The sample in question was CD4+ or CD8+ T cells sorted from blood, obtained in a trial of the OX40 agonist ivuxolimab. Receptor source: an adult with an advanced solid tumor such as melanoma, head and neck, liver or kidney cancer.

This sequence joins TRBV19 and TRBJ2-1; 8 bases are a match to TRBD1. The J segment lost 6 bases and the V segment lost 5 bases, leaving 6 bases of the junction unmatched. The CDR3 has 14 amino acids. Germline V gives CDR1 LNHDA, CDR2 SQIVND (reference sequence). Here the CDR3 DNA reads TGTGCCAGTAGTTCAGGGGGCGACCTCAATGAGCAGTTCTTC. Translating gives CASSSGGDLNEQFF.

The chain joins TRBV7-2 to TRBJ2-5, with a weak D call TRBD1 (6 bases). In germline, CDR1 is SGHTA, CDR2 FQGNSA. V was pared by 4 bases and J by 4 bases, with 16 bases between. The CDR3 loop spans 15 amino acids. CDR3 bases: TGTGCCAGCAGCTCCAACCGTTGGGGGCTAGAGACCCAGTACTTC. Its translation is CASSSNRWGLETQYF.

The CDR3 is CASSYSKQDYNEQFF. CDR3 DNA: TGTGCCAGCAGTTACTCGAAACAGGATTACAATGAGCAGTTCTTC. The chain couples TRBV6-6 to TRBJ2-1; TRBD1 is a possible D gene (5 bases). The CDR3 consists of 15 residues. Germline values: CDR1 MNHNY, CDR2 SVGAGI (reference sequence). V was trimmed by 0 bases and J by 4 bases, leaving 10 bases between them.

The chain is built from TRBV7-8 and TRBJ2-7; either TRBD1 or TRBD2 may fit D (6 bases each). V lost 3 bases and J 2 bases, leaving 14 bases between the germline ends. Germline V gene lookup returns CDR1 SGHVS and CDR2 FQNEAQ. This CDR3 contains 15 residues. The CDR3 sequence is CASSFRGGLPYEQYF. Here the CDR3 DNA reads TGTGCCAGCAGCTTTCGAGGGGGGCTCCCCTACGAGCAGTACTTC.

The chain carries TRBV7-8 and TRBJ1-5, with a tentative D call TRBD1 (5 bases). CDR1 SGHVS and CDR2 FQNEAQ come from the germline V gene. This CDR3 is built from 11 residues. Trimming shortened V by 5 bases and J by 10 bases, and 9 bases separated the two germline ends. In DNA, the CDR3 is TGTGCCAGCAGCGCCCAGGGACCCCAGCATTTT. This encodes CASSAQGPQHF.

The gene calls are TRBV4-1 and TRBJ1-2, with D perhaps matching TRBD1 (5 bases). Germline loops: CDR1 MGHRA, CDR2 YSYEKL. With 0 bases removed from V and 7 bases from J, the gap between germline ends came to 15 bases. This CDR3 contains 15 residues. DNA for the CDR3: TGCGCCAGCAGCCAAGACTGGACGGGGGTTGCTGGCTACACCTTC. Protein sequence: CASSQDWTGVAGYTF.

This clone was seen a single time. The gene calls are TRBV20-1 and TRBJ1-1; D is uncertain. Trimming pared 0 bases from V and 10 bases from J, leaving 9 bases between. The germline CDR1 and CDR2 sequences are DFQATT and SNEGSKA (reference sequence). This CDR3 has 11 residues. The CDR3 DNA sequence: TGCAGTGCTAGAGAAGAGTTTCGAGCTTTCTTT. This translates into CSAREEFRAFF.

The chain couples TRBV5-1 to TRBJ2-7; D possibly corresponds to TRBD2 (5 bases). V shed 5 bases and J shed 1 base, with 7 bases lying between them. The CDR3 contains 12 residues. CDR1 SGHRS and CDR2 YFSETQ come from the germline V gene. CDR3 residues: CASSGESYEQYF. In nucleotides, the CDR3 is TGCGCCAGCAGTGGGGAGTCCTACGAGCAGTACTTC.

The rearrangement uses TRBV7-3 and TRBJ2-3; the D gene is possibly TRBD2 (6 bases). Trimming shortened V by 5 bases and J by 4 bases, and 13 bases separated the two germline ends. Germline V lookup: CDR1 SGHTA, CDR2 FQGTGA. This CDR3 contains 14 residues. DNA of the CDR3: TGTGCCAGCAGCCTCCGGGGGAGGCCAGATACGCAGTATTTT. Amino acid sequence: CASSLRGRPDTQYF.

This CDR3 reads CATGYMTGFNYGYTF. CDR3 DNA sequence: TGTGCCACCGGTTATATGACAGGTTTCAACTATGGCTACACCTTC. The chain combines TRBV5-4 with TRBJ1-2; D possibly corresponds to TRBD1 (6 bases). Trimming removed 9 bases from V and 2 bases from J, with 20 bases in between. CDR1 and CDR2 from the germline V gene are SGHNT and YYREEE (reference sequence). This CDR3 spans 15 amino acids.

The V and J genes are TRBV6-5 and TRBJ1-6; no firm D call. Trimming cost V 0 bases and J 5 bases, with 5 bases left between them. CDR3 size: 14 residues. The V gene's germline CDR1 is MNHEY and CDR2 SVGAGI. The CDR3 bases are TGTGCCAGCAGTTACTCTTTTAATAATTCACCCCTCCACTTT. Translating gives CASSYSFNNSPLHF.

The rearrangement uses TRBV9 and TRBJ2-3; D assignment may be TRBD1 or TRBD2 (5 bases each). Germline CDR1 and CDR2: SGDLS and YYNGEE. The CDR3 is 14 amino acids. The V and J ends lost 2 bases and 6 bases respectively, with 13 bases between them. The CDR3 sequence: CASSVNAEGDTQYF. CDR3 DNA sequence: TGTGCCAGCAGCGTGAACGCCGAGGGGGATACGCAGTATTTT.

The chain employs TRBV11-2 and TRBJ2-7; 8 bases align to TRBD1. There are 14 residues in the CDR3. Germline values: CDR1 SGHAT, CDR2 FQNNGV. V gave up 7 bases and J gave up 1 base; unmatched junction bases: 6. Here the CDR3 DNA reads TGTGCCAGCATCCTCCGGACAGGGTCCTACGAGCAGTACTTC. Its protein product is CASILRTGSYEQYF. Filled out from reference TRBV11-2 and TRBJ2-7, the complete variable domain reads EAGVAQSPRYKIIEKRQSVAFWCNPISGHATLYWYQQILGQGPKLLIQFQNNGVVDDSQLPKDRFSAERLKGVDSTLKIQPAKLEDSAVYLCASILRTGSYEQYFGPGTRLTVT.

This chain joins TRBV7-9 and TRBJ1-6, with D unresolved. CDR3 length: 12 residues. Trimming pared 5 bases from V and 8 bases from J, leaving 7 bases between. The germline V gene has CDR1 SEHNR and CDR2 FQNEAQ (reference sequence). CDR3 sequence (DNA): TGTGCCAGCAGCGTTTCAGATTCACCCCTCCACTTT. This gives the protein CASSVSDSPLHF.

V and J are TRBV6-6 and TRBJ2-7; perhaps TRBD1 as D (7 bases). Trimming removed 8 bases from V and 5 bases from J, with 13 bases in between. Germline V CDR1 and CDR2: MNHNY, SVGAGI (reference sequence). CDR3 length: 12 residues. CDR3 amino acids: CASWRDSHEQYF. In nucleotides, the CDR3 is TGTGCCAGCTGGAGGGACAGCCACGAGCAGTACTTC.